These T cell receptor beta chains were read from a single sample in a study of CD8 T cells in Susac syndrome. Via MiXCR, TCRdb re-called the immunoSEQ multiplex PCR reads, giving one row per CDR3 protein. The table shows 100,000 to 150,000 distinct CDR3 sequences, with over 85% occurring only once. Sequenced: CD8+ T cells from PBMCs. The origin of the receptors is a human donor with Susac syndrome. Both conserved end residues are part of each CDR3. Fields, in order: J gene, D gene, V gene, clone size, CDR3 protein, CDR3 DNA. D genes are given only for firm matches. Size is stated for part of the rows, as once, few or many counts, or as a class when the clone is expanded.

>TRBJ2-5|TRBD1|TRBV29-1|once
CSGKQGPGETQYF
TGCAGCGGAAAACAGGGGCCGGGTGAGACCCAGTACTTC
>TRBJ2-2|TRBD1|TRBV6-6|-
CASNPTGVNTGELFF
TGTGCCAGCAACCCGACAGGGGTCAACACCGGGGAGCTGTTTTTT
>TRBJ1-2|TRBD1|TRBV30|-
CAWSVTDRDSDGYTF
TGTGCCTGGAGCGTAACGGACAGGGACTCTGATGGCTACACCTTC
>TRBJ2-4|-|TRBV20-1|-
CSARPVDRFNIQYF
TGCAGTGCTAGACCTGTGGACAGATTCAACATTCAGTACTTC
>TRBJ1-5|TRBD1|TRBV7-8|few
CASSRDSSEAQHF
TGTGCCAGCAGCCGGGACAGTTCCGAGGCCCAGCATTTT
>TRBJ2-7|TRBD2|TRBV12-5|-
CASGTGGSYEQYF
TGTGCTAGTGGCACGGGGGGCTCCTACGAGCAGTACTTC
>TRBJ2-5|-|TRBV19|-
CASTPVGGQETQYF
TGTGCCAGTACTCCCGTGGGGGGCCAAGAGACCCAGTACTTC
>TRBJ2-3|-|TRBV7-9|-
CASSLAWSTDTQYF
TGTGCCAGCAGCCTCGCCTGGAGCACAGATACGCAGTATTTT
>TRBJ2-7|TRBD1|TRBV7-9|once
CASSLGQAPSYEQYF
TGTGCCAGCAGCCTCGGACAGGCTCCCTCCTACGAGCAGTACTTC
>TRBJ1-1|-|TRBV4-2|-
CASSQEVREEAFF
TGTGCCAGCAGCCAAGAAGTTAGGGAAGAAGCTTTCTTT
>TRBJ2-7|-|TRBV7-6|-
CASSPQPIGGGTYEQYF
TGTGCCAGCAGCCCACAACCAATAGGGGGTGGCACCTACGAGCAGTACTTC
>TRBJ2-7|-|TRBV20-1|-
CSARGSRGGFYEQYF
TGCAGTGCTAGAGGGTCCAGGGGCGGGTTCTACGAGCAGTACTTC
>TRBJ1-1|TRBD1|TRBV7-9|-
CASSLDPGGNTEAFF
TGTGCCAGCAGCTTAGATCCAGGGGGGAACACTGAAGCTTTCTTT
>TRBJ2-2|-|TRBV15|once
CATSRITDTPTPGELFF
TGTGCCACCAGCAGAATAACGGACACACCAACACCCGGGGAGCTGTTTTTT
>TRBJ1-1|-|TRBV6-5|-
CASMEELTTTEAFF
TGTGCCAGCATGGAGGAATTGACGACCACTGAAGCTTTCTTT
>TRBJ1-2|-|TRBV7-2|-
CASRGGAHRCGYTF
TGTGCCAGCCGAGGAGGGGCCCATCGTTGCGGCTACACCTTC
>TRBJ2-7|-|TRBV29-1|-
CSVGGGGYEQYF
TGCAGCGTTGGAGGGGGGGGGTACGAGCAGTACTTC
>TRBJ2-1|-|TRBV5-6|few
CASSLQGGSYNEQFF
TGTGCCAGCAGCTTGCAGGGAGGCTCCTACAATGAGCAGTTCTTC
>TRBJ2-7|-|TRBV27|-
CASSLEGPGESYEQYF
TGTGCCAGCAGTTTAGAAGGGCCAGGGGAATCCTACGAGCAGTACTTC
>TRBJ2-3|-|TRBV3-1|-
CASSQDLGGTGTDTQYF
TGTGCCAGCAGCCAAGATTTGGGCGGGACGGGCACAGATACGCAGTATTTT
>TRBJ2-7|TRBD2|TRBV4-3|-
CASSQDEGREGTYEQYF
TGCGCCAGCAGCCAAGACGAAGGGCGGGAGGGAACCTACGAGCAGTACTTC
>TRBJ1-1|-|TRBV9|-
CASSSLEGVYQLAEAFF
TGTGCCAGCAGTTCCCTGGAGGGCGTATATCAATTAGCCGAAGCTTTCTTT
>TRBJ2-1|-|TRBV30|-
CASRGIVESSYNEQFF
TGTGCTTCGAGGGGTATTGTGGAAAGCTCCTACAATGAGCAGTTCTTC
>TRBJ2-3|-|TRBV5-1|few
CASSSGQGTDTQYF
TGCGCCAGCAGTTCCGGCCAGGGGACCGATACGCAGTATTTT
>TRBJ2-5|-|TRBV12-3/TRBV12-4|-
CASSLGGGVVETQYF
TGTGCCAGCAGTTTAGGAGGCGGGGTCGTAGAGACCCAGTACTTC
>TRBJ2-2|TRBD1|TRBV9|-
CASSPGQGYPGELFF
TGTGCCAGCAGCCCGGGACAGGGATACCCCGGGGAGCTGTTTTTT
>TRBJ2-3|-|TRBV6-6|-
CASSYIGGTDTQYF
TGTGCCAGCAGTTACATAGGGGGGACAGATACGCAGTATTTT
>TRBJ2-2|-|TRBV30|-
CAWSAHGAGELFF
TGTGCCTGGAGTGCCCATGGGGCCGGGGAGCTGTTTTTT
>TRBJ2-1|-|TRBV7-2|-
CASSLGRRWHEQFF
TGTGCCAGCAGCTTGGGACGGAGGTGGCATGAGCAGTTCTTC
>TRBJ2-2|-|TRBV9|-
CASSQGSDTGELFF
TGTGCCAGCAGCCAAGGAAGTGACACCGGGGAGCTGTTTTTT
>TRBJ1-2|-|TRBV6-6|-
CASSYGVTDGYTF
TGTGCCAGCAGTTATGGGGTTACTGATGGCTACACCTTC
>TRBJ2-7|TRBD1|TRBV7-9|-
CASSSSTGYAYEQYF
TGTGCCAGCAGCTCGTCGACAGGGTACGCCTACGAGCAGTACTTC
>TRBJ2-5|TRBD2|TRBV30|-
CAWSGGGMETQYF
TGTGCCTGGAGTGGGGGGGGAATGGAGACCCAGTACTTC
>TRBJ2-7|-|TRBV4-2|-
CASSQDNLADEQYF
TGTGCCAGCAGCCAAGATAATCTTGCTGACGAGCAGTACTTC
>TRBJ2-3|-|TRBV11-1|-
CASSTFPTGVTSGGTDTQYF
TGTGCCAGCAGTACCTTCCCGACAGGGGTTACTAGCGGTGGCACAGATACGCAGTATTTT
>TRBJ2-2|TRBD2|TRBV19|once
CASSMEPSGSPPAGELFF
TGTGCCAGTAGTATGGAACCCAGCGGGAGCCCCCCGGCCGGGGAGCTGTTTTTT
>TRBJ2-1|TRBD2|TRBV2|-
CASLGSLAGGSYNEQFF
TGTGCCAGCCTCGGTTCCCTGGCGGGAGGGTCCTACAATGAGCAGTTCTTC
>TRBJ2-3|-|TRBV15|-
CATSTPTRGRGGNTQYF
TGTGCCACCAGCACTCCAACGAGGGGGAGGGGGGGGAATACGCAGTATTTT
>TRBJ2-1|-|TRBV4-1|-
CASSQDGDLSSYNEQFF
TGCGCCAGCAGCCAAGATGGGGATTTGAGCTCCTACAATGAGCAGTTCTTC
>TRBJ1-1|-|TRBV19|-
CASSIQQNTEAFF
TGTGCCAGTAGTATACAACAGAACACTGAAGCTTTCTTT
>TRBJ2-7|TRBD2|TRBV20-1|-
CSAELAGDPYEQYF
TGCAGTGCTGAACTAGCGGGAGATCCTTACGAGCAGTACTTC
>TRBJ2-3|-|TRBV19|-
CASSIFSGMGDTQYF
TGTGCCAGTAGTATATTCTCAGGGATGGGAGATACGCAGTATTTT
>TRBJ2-2|-|TRBV2|-
CASSSIPRLTTGELFF
TGTGCCAGCAGCAGCATCCCGAGGCTTACCACCGGGGAGCTGTTTTTT